This TCR beta chain was profiled in a study of persistence of HIV-infected CD4 T cells. General observations from the study: CMV- and Gag-responding cells had lower TCRbeta richness than CD3/CD28-responding cells.

The germline V gene encodes CDR1 KGHSH and CDR2 LQKENI. V trimming: 1 base; J trimming: 3 bases; junction bases outside the gene matches: 7. The CDR3 extends over 17 amino acids. Sequencing used immunoSEQ version 4 in survey mode. Sequencing was performed with immunoSEQ multiplex PCR; in TCRdb, only in-frame clones are kept and a portion is missing. The data hold about 45,000 clones, with approximately 90% observed a single time. Anti-CD3/anti-CD28 beads served as a nonspecific positive control stimulus. Sorting of responding CD4+ T cells relied on upregulated CD40 ligand together with CD69. To note about this clone: Its antigen is currently unknown.

The chain has TRBV18 and TRBJ1-2, with TRBD1 identical over 11 bases. This TCR was recovered from an adult woman with HIV who was CMV-seropositive. The sample here was CD4+ T cells sorted from PBMCs after roughly 17-hour stimulation, taken from a patient who received antiretroviral therapy. CDR3 bases: TGTGCCAGCTCACCACTAGGAGGACAGGGGGCGGACTATGGCTACACCTTC. Encoded protein: CASSPLGGQGADYGYTF.